This TCR beta chain was profiled in a study of a mutant IDH1 vaccine in newly diagnosed glioma. Overall study context: Investigators started vaccination 4-6 weeks after radiotherapy alone, or with temozolomide cycles.

Only in-frame clones appear in the TCRdb table, and some are missing; sequencing was by immunoSEQ multiplex PCR. In the table there are 40,000 to 65,000 clones, roughly 78% of which are singletons. This clone showed up just once. The antigen is undetermined. The time point: week 5, during vaccination. Vaccination comprised doses that each held 300 ug of mutant IDH1 20-mer peptide, plus topical imiquimod. The CDR3 is made up of 14 amino acids. Germline CDR1 is KGHSH and CDR2 is LQKENI. Deletions cut 3 bases from V and 6 bases from J, with 15 bases between. The chain is built from TRBV18 and TRBJ2-7; D may be TRBD1 or TRBD2 (5 bases each). The sample was PBMCs, taken from a glioma patient whose treatment included an IDH1 peptide vaccine. The origin of this receptor is a woman aged 40 to 55 with glioma. CDR3 loop: CASSPPGRSGEQYF. The CDR3 nucleotides read TGTGCCAGCTCACCCCCGGGACGCTCCGGCGAGCAGTACTTC.